This record concerns one T cell receptor (beta chain) sequence. Assay used: immunoSEQ multiplex PCR; TCRdb lists only in-frame clones, some missing. The sample consists of 75,000 to 100,000 clones, roughly 90% of them appearing once. The CDR3 loop spans 12 amino acids. The ends were cut back, 5 bases at V and 0 bases at J, with 5 bases in the middle. CDR1 is MNHEY and CDR2 is SVGAGI in the germline V gene. This specimen comes from a study of OX40 agonist ivuxolimab in advanced cancers. In the study overall: Males comprised 82.7% of the group, whose mean age was about 61 years (range roughly 23 to 90).

The V and J genes are TRBV6-5 and TRBJ2-7, with D possibly being TRBD2 (5 bases). The source material was CD4+ or CD8+ T cells sorted from blood, sampled in a trial of the OX40 agonist ivuxolimab. This clonotype was sampled from an adult with an advanced solid tumor such as melanoma, head and neck, liver or kidney cancer. This CDR3 reads CASSRDSYEQYF. The DNA of the CDR3 is TGTGCCAGCAGTCGGGACTCCTACGAGCAGTACTTC.